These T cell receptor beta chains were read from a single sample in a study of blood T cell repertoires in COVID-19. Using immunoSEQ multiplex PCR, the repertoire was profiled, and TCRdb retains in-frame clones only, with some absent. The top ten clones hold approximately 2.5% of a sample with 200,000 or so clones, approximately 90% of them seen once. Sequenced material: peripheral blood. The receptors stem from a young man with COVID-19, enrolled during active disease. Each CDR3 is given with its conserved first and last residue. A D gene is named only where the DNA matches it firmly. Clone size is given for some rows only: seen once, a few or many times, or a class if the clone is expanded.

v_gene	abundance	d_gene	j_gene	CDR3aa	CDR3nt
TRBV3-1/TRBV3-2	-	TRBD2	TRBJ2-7	CASSQEYRLAAFYEQYF	TGTGCCAGCAGCCAAGAATATCGACTAGCGGCCTTCTACGAGCAGTACTTC
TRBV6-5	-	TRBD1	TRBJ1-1	CASSFRGVYTEAFF	TGTGCCAGCAGTTTCAGGGGGGTTTACACTGAAGCTTTCTTT
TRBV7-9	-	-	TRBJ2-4	CASERGLENIQYF	TGTGCCAGCGAAAGGGGTCTGGAAAACATTCAGTACTTC
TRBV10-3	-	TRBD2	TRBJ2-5	CAIGGEGAGKETQYF	TGTGCCATCGGAGGGGAGGGAGCCGGGAAAGAGACCCAGTACTTC
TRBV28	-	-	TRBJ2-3	CASFRADTDTQYF	TGTGCCAGCTTCAGGGCCGACACAGATACGCAGTATTTT
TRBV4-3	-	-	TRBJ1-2	CASSQEPTGRVVGYTF	TGCGCCAGCAGCCAAGAACCGACAGGACGCGTTGTTGGCTACACCTTC
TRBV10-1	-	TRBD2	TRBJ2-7	CASSEPSSGRTYEQYF	TGCGCCAGCAGTGAACCGTCCAGCGGGAGGACCTACGAGCAGTACTTC
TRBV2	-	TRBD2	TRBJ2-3	CASRLAGSTDTQYF	TGTGCCAGCAGACTAGCGGGAAGCACAGATACGCAGTATTTT
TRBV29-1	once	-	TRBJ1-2	CSLGHPDYGYTF	TGCAGTCTCGGACACCCTGACTATGGCTACACCTTC
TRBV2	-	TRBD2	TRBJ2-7	CASSGLAGVREQYF	TGTGCCAGCAGTGGACTAGCGGGAGTTCGCGAGCAGTACTTC
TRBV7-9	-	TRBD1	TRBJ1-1	CASSLVLQGTEAFF	TGTGCCAGCAGCTTAGTCCTACAGGGGACTGAAGCTTTCTTT
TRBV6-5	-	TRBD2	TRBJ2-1	CASSYFAGGFYEQFF	TGTGCCAGCAGTTACTTTGCGGGGGGGTTTTATGAGCAGTTCTTC
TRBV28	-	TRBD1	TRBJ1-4	CASSLAGTGGNEKLFF	TGTGCCAGCAGTTTGGCTGGGACAGGGGGAAATGAAAAACTGTTTTTT
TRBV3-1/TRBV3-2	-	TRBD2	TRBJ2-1	CASRLAGGINEQFF	TGTGCCAGCAGACTAGCGGGAGGGATCAATGAGCAGTTCTTC
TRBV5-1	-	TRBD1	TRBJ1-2	CASSWGTDSYGYTF	TGCGCCAGCAGCTGGGGGACAGACTCTTATGGCTACACCTTC
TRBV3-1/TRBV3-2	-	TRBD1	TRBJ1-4	CASSPWTGSGEKLFF	TGTGCCAGCAGCCCGTGGACAGGGTCTGGTGAAAAACTGTTTTTT
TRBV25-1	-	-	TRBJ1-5	CASNGKPQHF	TGTGCCAGCAACGGGAAGCCCCAGCATTTT
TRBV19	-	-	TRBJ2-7	CASSIGENEQYF	TGTGCCAGTAGTATTGGGGAGAACGAGCAGTACTTC
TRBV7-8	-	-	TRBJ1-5	CASSLKGLNLNQPQHF	TGTGCCAGCAGCTTAAAGGGACTGAACCTGAATCAGCCCCAGCATTTT
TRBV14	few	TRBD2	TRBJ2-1	CASSQVAAGRYNEQFF	TGTGCCAGCAGCCAAGTGGCAGCGGGACGTTACAATGAGCAGTTCTTC
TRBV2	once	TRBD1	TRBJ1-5	CASSSQGNNQPQHF	TGTGCCAGCAGCTCACAGGGGAACAATCAGCCCCAGCATTTT
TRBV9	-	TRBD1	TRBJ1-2	CASSVTGGADGYTF	TGTGCCAGCAGCGTGACAGGGGGAGCAGATGGCTACACCTTC
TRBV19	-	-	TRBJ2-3	CASTPPSTDTQYF	TGTGCCAGTACCCCCCCTAGCACAGATACGCAGTATTTT
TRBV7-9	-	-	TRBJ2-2	CASSLGQDGDTGELFF	TGTGCCAGCAGCTTAGGCCAAGACGGGGATACCGGGGAGCTGTTTTTT
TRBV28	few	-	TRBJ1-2	CASSSRVGGYTF	TGTGCCAGCAGTTCCAGGGTAGGTGGCTACACCTTC
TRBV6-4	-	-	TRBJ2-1	CASSDSSGVGEQFF	TGTGCCAGCAGTGACTCCTCAGGGGTCGGTGAGCAGTTCTTC
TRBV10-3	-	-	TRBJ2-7	CAIRDPDRKGYEQYF	TGTGCCATCAGGGACCCAGACAGGAAGGGATACGAGCAGTACTTC
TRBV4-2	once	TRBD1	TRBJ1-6	CASSQSVGTGSASPLHF	TGTGCCAGCAGCCAATCGGTCGGGACAGGGTCGGCTTCACCCCTCCACTTT
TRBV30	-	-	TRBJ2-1	CAWKSGPNTPEQFF	TGTGCCTGGAAAAGCGGGCCCAATACCCCTGAGCAGTTCTTC
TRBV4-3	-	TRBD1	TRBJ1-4	CASSPQGARGTNEKLFF	TGCGCCAGCAGCCCTCAGGGGGCGAGGGGAACTAATGAAAAACTGTTTTTT
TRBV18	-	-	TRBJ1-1	CASSTQGLLGTEAFF	TGTGCCAGCTCAACCCAAGGACTCCTGGGCACTGAAGCTTTCTTT
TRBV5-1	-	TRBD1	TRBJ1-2	CASSTTGLPPNYGYTF	TGCGCCAGCAGCACGACAGGGCTCCCGCCAAACTATGGCTACACCTTC
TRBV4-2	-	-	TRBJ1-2	CASSLFGRGYTF	TGTGCCAGCAGCCTTTTCGGTCGGGGCTACACCTTC
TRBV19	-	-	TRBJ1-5	CAGGLGNQPQHF	TGTGCCGGGGGCCTCGGCAATCAGCCCCAGCATTTT
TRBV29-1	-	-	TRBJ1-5	CSVVDEGPQHF	TGCAGCGTGGTTGACGAGGGGCCCCAGCATTTT
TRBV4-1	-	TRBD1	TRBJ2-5	CASSQGTGGGRETQYF	TGCGCCAGCAGCCAGGGGACAGGGGGCGGGCGGGAGACCCAGTACTTC
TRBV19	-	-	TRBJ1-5	CASSMSSNQPQHF	TGTGCCAGTAGTATGAGTAGCAATCAGCCCCAGCATTTT